The 9 T cell receptor beta chains presented below share a single source sample, sequenced in a study of early stage breast cancer tumors. Profiling relied on immunoSEQ multiplex PCR, and the TCRdb table lists in-frame clones only, not all of them. The table includes roughly 1,900 clones, roughly two thirds detected once. The source material was normal breast tissue next to the tumor. The receptor source for this set is a person between 35 and 49 years old with breast cancer.

The V gene is TRBV19, the J gene TRBJ1-1; TRBD1 is a possible D gene (5 bases). V was pared by 5 bases and J by 8 bases, with 15 bases between. This CDR3 is built from 13 residues. Germline loops: CDR1 LNHDA, CDR2 SQIVND (reference sequence). The CDR3 sequence: CASSPGADLEAFF. The CDR3 nucleotides are TGTGCCAGTAGTCCCGGGGCAGACCTAGAAGCTTTCTTT.

V gene TRBV7-9 combines with J gene TRBJ2-1; tentative D call: TRBD2 (6 bases). Trimming took 1 base from V and 9 from J, leaving 10 bases between them. This CDR3 spans 13 amino acids. The germline gives CDR1 SEHNR, CDR2 FQNEAQ (reference sequence). CDR3 loop: CASSLGGVSEQFF. The CDR3 bases are TGTGCCAGCAGCTTAGGGGGGGTAAGTGAGCAGTTCTTC.

The rearrangement links TRBV27 to TRBJ1-4; 9 nucleotides agree with TRBD1. The CDR3 loop spans 15 amino acids. Germline CDR1 and CDR2: MNHEY and SMNVEV (reference sequence). V lost 6 bases and J lost 4; bases outside the gene matches: 6. The CDR3 DNA reads TGTGCCAGCAGACGAAGGACAGGGGTTAATGAAAAACTGTTTTTT. This encodes CASRRRTGVNEKLFF.

In this sample, this clone turned up a few times. V and J are TRBV14 and TRBJ2-7; D unclear. Per the germline V gene, CDR1 is SGHDN and CDR2 is FVKESK. The CDR3 runs 15 residues. Trimming shortened V by 3 bases and J by 2 bases, and 14 bases separated the two germline ends. CDR3 sequence reads: CASSQYEESTYEQYF. CDR3 in DNA: TGTGCCAGCAGCCAGTACGAGGAATCCACCTACGAGCAGTACTTC.

The chain joins TRBV13 to TRBJ1-2, with TRBD1 matching over 10 bases. This CDR3 has 14 residues. Per germline, CDR1 PRHDT and CDR2 FYEKMQ (reference sequence). The V gene end was trimmed by 6 bases and the J gene end by 5 bases; junction bases not matched to a gene: 6. The CDR3 DNA is TGTGCCAGCAGTCTCGGGACAGGGGCGTATGGCTACACCTTC. This gives the protein CASSLGTGAYGYTF.

This chain uses TRBV5-6 with TRBJ2-7, with TRBD2 matching over 8 bases. Germline CDR1 SGHDT, CDR2 YYEEEE. The CDR3 contains 16 residues. Unmatched junction bases numbered 8, after V lost 0 bases and J lost 3 bases. CDR3 residues: CASSLVSGSVGYEQYF. As DNA, the CDR3 is TGTGCCAGCAGCTTGGTAAGCGGGAGTGTCGGCTACGAGCAGTACTTC.

The chain couples TRBV7-9 to TRBJ1-4; TRBD1 matches at 7 bases. This CDR3 contains 15 residues. Germline V gives CDR1 SEHNR, CDR2 FQNEAQ (reference sequence). With V trimmed by 5 bases and J by 2 bases, 5 bases remained unmatched. In nucleotides, the CDR3 is TGTGCCAGCAGCAAGACACAGGGGACTAATGAAAAACTGTTTTTT. The encoded protein is CASSKTQGTNEKLFF.

Here the CDR3 reads CASSLGGRAGDEQFF. CDR3 in DNA: TGCGCCAGCAGCTTAGGCGGGAGGGCCGGTGATGAGCAGTTCTTC. The chain couples TRBV5-1 to TRBJ2-1, with 9 positions matching TRBD2. V shed 2 bases and J 8 bases; nucleotides not matched to a gene: 8. Germline CDR1 and CDR2: SGHRS and YFSETQ. CDR3 length: 15 residues.

This sequence joins TRBV29-1 and TRBJ1-2, with unresolved D. V lost 4 bases, J lost 3 bases, and 6 bases lay in between. From germline, CDR1 is SQVTM and CDR2 ANQGSEA. This CDR3 is 11 amino acids long. The CDR3 nucleotides are TGCAGCGTTGGGACTGACTATGGCTACACCTTC. Translation gives CSVGTDYGYTF.